Shown below are 13 T cell receptor beta chains from a single sample sequenced in a study of T cells in Graves' hyperthyroidism and ophthalmopathy. RNA transcripts gave rise to amplified TCR beta CDR3 regions. TCR CDR3 regions were first amplified by RT-PCR with HTBI primers. TCRdb reprocessed the multiplex PCR reads via MiXCR and lists one record per CDR3 protein. The sample carries hundreds of thousands of distinct CDR3 sequences, over 11% recorded once. Sequenced input: blood. These receptors all stem from a woman in her thirties with Graves' hyperthyroidism.

This clonotype was seen ten or more times. The CDR3 coding sequence is TGCAGTGCTAGCGGGAGGGCCTACGGCAATGAGCAGTTCTTC. This translates into CSASGRAYGNEQFF. The V gene is TRBV20-1, the J gene TRBJ2-1; 8 nucleotides align to TRBD2. The V gene end was trimmed by 3 bases and the J gene end by 6 bases; junction bases not matched to a gene: 7. This CDR3 region has 14 residues. Germline assignment: CDR1 DFQATT and CDR2 SNEGSKA (reference sequence).

This clonotype was counted at least ten times. This chain links TRBV24-1 with TRBJ2-1, with D possibly being TRBD2 (6 bases). V was shortened by 2 bases and J by 6 bases, with 16 bases between the two germline ends. Germline lookup yields CDR1 KGHDR and CDR2 SFDVKD. The CDR3 is made up of 16 amino acids. CDR3 DNA: TGTGCCACCAGTGATTCGGGTGCTAGCGATGGCAATGAGCAGTTCTTC. This translates into CATSDSGASDGNEQFF.

Concerning this clonotype: Given a much more abundant clone one base away, this may be a read error. It is likely a read error, because the conserved phenylalanine at the end of the CDR3 is missing. The chain uses TRBV20-1 and TRBJ2-5; D ambiguous. Trimming removed 1 base from V and 0 bases from J, with 6 bases in between. The CDR3 loop spans 13 amino acids. Germline CDR1 is DFQATT and CDR2 is SNEGSKA (reference sequence). Here the CDR3 DNA reads TGCAGTGCTAGAGCCTCGTACCAAGAGACCCAGTACTTG. This codes for CSARASYQETQYL.

The chain carries TRBV29-1 and TRBJ2-5; D is uncertain. Germline loops: CDR1 SQVTM, CDR2 ANQGSEA. V shed 0 bases and J shed 1 base, with 9 bases lying between them. This CDR3 contains 14 residues. CDR3 sequence: CSVEDLLLQETQYF. The CDR3 region has the DNA TGCAGCGTTGAAGATTTACTACTCCAAGAGACCCAGTACTTC. The whole variable domain, remainder taken from reference TRBV29-1 and TRBJ2-5, is SAVISQKPSRDICQRGTSLTIQCQVDSQVTMMFWYRQQPGQSLTLIATANQGSEATYESGFVIDKFPISRPNLTFSTLTVSNMSPEDSSIYLCSVEDLLLQETQYFGPGTRLLVL.

CDR3 DNA sequence: TGTGCCAGCAGCTTAGACAACGGGATGAACACCGGGGAGCTGTTTTTT. It codes for CASSLDNGMNTGELFF. This chain connects TRBV7-3 to TRBJ2-2; D may be TRBD2 (5 bases). CDR1 and CDR2 from the germline V gene are SGHTA and FQGTGA. Between the trimmed V and J ends, which lost 2 bases and 1 base, there was a span of 11 bases. This CDR3 has 16 residues.

J is TRBJ2-3 and V is TRBV13, with TRBD1 matching over 9 bases. This CDR3 has 16 residues. Germline CDR1 is PRHDT and CDR2 is FYEKMQ (reference sequence). Unmatched junction bases numbered 9, after V lost 3 bases and J lost 5 bases. The CDR3 region is CASSFLRDREGDTQYF. In DNA form, the CDR3 reads TGTGCCAGCAGCTTTCTTCGGGACAGGGAGGGAGATACGCAGTATTTT. The whole variable domain, remainder taken from reference TRBV13 and TRBJ2-3, is AAGVIQSPRHLIKEKRETATLKCYPIPRHDTVYWYQQGPGQDPQFLISFYEKMQSDKGSIPDRFSAQQFSDYHSELNMSSLELGDSALYFCASSFLRDREGDTQYFGPGTRLTVL.

This clonotype has just a few counts. The chain combines TRBV4-2 with TRBJ2-3; D remains unclear. Looked up from germline, CDR1 is LGHNA and CDR2 is YNFKEQ. CDR3 size: 13 residues. The ends were cut back, 0 bases at V and 6 bases at J, with 7 bases in the middle. In DNA, the CDR3 is TGTGCCAGCAGCCAAGATCTCGGGGATACGCAGTATTTT. Encoded protein: CASSQDLGDTQYF.

This clonotype was recorded many times. This chain uses TRBV5-6 with TRBJ2-7, with 9 bases identical to TRBD1. V was pared by 4 bases and J by 1 base, with 3 bases of the junction left unmatched. Germline V lookup: CDR1 SGHDT, CDR2 YYEEEE. This CDR3 has 14 amino acids. The DNA for the CDR3 is TGTGCCAGCAGCCCTGGACAGGGGTCCTACGAGCAGTACTTC. Translation gives CASSPGQGSYEQYF.

The chain carries TRBV4-3 and TRBJ2-3, with TRBD2 as a possible D gene (6 bases). This CDR3 is 14 amino acids long. Germline V lookup: CDR1 LGHNA, CDR2 YSLEER. V was clipped by 2 bases and J by 5 bases, with 11 bases between them. CDR3 in DNA: TGCGCCAGCAGCCAAAGTAGGGGAGGAGATACGCAGTATTTT. Protein: CASSQSRGGDTQYF.

The sample holds many counts of this clonotype. The rearrangement joins TRBV6-2 or TRBV6-3 to TRBJ2-5; 8 bases are a match to TRBD2. The CDR3 runs 13 residues. Germline trimming cut 6 bases from V and 4 bases from J; bases unmatched to any gene: 4. Germline V gene lookup returns CDR1 MNHEY and CDR2 SVGEGT. The CDR3 DNA follows: TGTGCCAGCAGAACAGCGGGAGTAGAGACCCAGTACTTC. Translating it yields CASRTAGVETQYF.

This clonotype was seen at least ten times. This sequence joins TRBV6-1 and TRBJ1-1, with D perhaps TRBD1 (5 bases). Germline CDR1 is MNHNS and CDR2 is SASEGT. The length of the CDR3 is 13 residues. The V gene lost 7 bases and the J gene lost 4 bases, with 13 bases spanning the gap. Written as DNA, the CDR3 is TGTGCCAGCATCACAGGCCTCGGCACTGAAGCTTTCTTT. Amino acids: CASITGLGTEAFF.

A few counts support this clonotype. The chain recombines TRBV30 with TRBJ1-2; 9 bases fit TRBD1. The CDR3 is made up of 10 amino acids. Unmatched junction bases numbered 3, after V lost 8 bases and J lost 8 bases. Germline V CDR1 and CDR2: GTSNPN, SVGIG (reference sequence). This chain's CDR3 is CAGQGQGYTF. DNA for the CDR3: TGTGCCGGACAGGGGCAAGGCTACACCTTC.

The chain recombines TRBV28 with TRBJ2-2; 7 positions match TRBD1. CDR1 and CDR2 (germline): MDHEN, SYDVKM. V was pared by 2 bases and J by 7 bases, with 7 bases of the junction left unmatched. The CDR3 loop spans 15 amino acids. The DNA for the CDR3 is TGTGCCAGCAGTTTACCGGGACAGAAGAACGGGGAGCTGTTTTTT. Translation gives CASSLPGQKNGELFF.